The text below deals with one T cell receptor beta chain. Its target is unknown. The PCR ran on 60 Vbeta and 13 Jbeta primers. Produced via immunoSEQ multiplex PCR; TCRdb's table is partial and in-frame only. Among around 130,000 clones listed, 65% to 90% were seen once. This record comes from a study of cytomegalovirus exposure and HLA in healthy donors. The study, taken as a whole, reports: Excluded were some V segments that proved indistinguishable, including TRBV6-2 and TRBV6-3. Most TCR sequences were rare, but some public TCRs occurred in many donors. The authors considered a cluster of highly shared sequence variants likely to be a sequencing artifact.

Germline CDR1 is MGHRA and CDR2 is YSYEKL. V was shortened by 0 bases and J by 4 bases, with 13 bases between the two germline ends. The CDR3 is 15 residues long. The sequenced sample consisted of PBMCs. The sequence was obtained from a woman between 40 and 55 years old in good health and CMV-seronegative. This chain joins TRBV4-1 and TRBJ2-7; TRBD1 might be the D (5 bases). CDR3 DNA: TGCGCCAGCAGCCAAGATCTTGGCAGGGAATACGAGCAGTACTTC. Its protein is CASSQDLGREYEQYF.